This paragraph reports one T cell receptor beta chain. The data stem from a study of OX40 agonist ivuxolimab in advanced cancers. Study summary: Dose-escalation patients suffered from hepatocellular carcinoma, melanoma, renal cell or head and neck cancer.

V lost 2 bases and J lost 2, with 8 bases in between. Germline CDR1 LGHNA, CDR2 YSLEER. CDR3 length: 14 amino acids. The repertoire was sequenced with immunoSEQ multiplex PCR; TCRdb's copy has only in-frame clones and lacks some. The sample lists about 18,000 clones, over 75% seen once, with roughly 28% in the top ten. The sequencing used CD4+ or CD8+ T cells sorted from blood, collected in a trial of the OX40 agonist ivuxolimab. J is TRBJ2-3 and V is TRBV4-3, with TRBD2 as a possible D gene (6 bases). The receptor was derived from an adult with an advanced solid tumor such as melanoma, head and neck, liver or kidney cancer. The CDR3 DNA follows: TGCGCCAGCAGCCAACGGAGGGTCACAGATACGCAGTATTTT. Protein product: CASSQRRVTDTQYF.